The entry below gives a single T cell receptor beta chain sequence along with its context. Its cognate antigen is unknown. Each sample used at least 6 million PBMCs. The data were obtained in a study of blood T cells in healthy people across ages. Next came a second PCR, run for about 7 to 12 cycles, which used a sample-barcoded 5' primer along with a J-beta primer mix. TCRdb re-called the 5' RACE reads with MiXCR, one entry per CDR3 protein. The data contain around 780,000 distinct CDR3 sequences, roughly three fifths of them singletons. Points from the study as a whole: Changes in expanded clonotypes were possibly confounded, as the CMV status of donors was unknown. The recorded TCR beta diversity per million T cells decreased in a roughly linear manner with age.

CDR1 is MDHEN, CDR2 SYDVKM, per germline. This CDR3 spans 15 amino acids. The rearrangement uses TRBV28 and TRBJ2-1; no definite D call. The DNA end favors TRBJ2-7, so the J call may be wrong. What was sequenced was blood. This receptor was obtained from a man aged 35 to 55 in good health. The CDR3 spells CASSLDRSSYNEQYF. The DNA of the CDR3 is TGTGCCAGCAGTTTAGACCGGAGCTCCTACAATGAGCAGTACTTC.